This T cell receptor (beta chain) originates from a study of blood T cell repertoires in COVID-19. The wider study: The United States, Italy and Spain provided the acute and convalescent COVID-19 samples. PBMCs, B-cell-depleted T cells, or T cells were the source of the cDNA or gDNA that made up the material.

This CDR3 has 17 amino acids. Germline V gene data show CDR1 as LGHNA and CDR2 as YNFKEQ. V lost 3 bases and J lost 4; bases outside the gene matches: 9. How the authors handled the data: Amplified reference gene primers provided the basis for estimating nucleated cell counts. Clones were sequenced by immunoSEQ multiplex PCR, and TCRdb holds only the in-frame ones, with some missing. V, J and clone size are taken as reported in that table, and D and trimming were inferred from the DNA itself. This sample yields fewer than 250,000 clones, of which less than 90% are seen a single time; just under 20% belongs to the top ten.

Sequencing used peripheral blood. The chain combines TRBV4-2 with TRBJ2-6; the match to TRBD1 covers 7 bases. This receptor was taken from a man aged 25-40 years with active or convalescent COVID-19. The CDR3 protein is CASSHLPTGTGANVLTF. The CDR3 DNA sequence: TGTGCCAGCAGCCACTTACCGACAGGGACCGGGGCCAACGTCCTGACTTTC.